The 26 T cell receptor beta chains below come from one sample, sequenced in a study of shared clonotypes between healthy human individuals. Using immunoSEQ multiplex PCR, the repertoire was profiled, and TCRdb retains in-frame clones only, with some absent. The sample contains a few million clones, more than 85% of which appear only once. The sample taken for sequencing was naive CD4+ T cells from PBMCs. Subset noted: CD45RA+ positively selected. The receptors were sampled from a man between 18 and 29 years old in good health. Some clones in this sample may be carry-over from other donors' samples.

In the case of this clone: Additional DNA sequences in this sample encode the identical CDR3. The gene calls are TRBV30 and TRBJ1-5; the D is unclear. V shed 1 base and J shed 4 bases, with 8 bases lying between them. Per the germline V gene, CDR1 is GTSNPN and CDR2 is SVGIG (reference sequence). The CDR3 sequence is 13 residues long. The CDR3 protein is CAWSGQRNQPQHF. CDR3 bases: TGTGCCTGGAGTGGCCAGAGGAATCAGCCCCAGCATTTT.

The rearrangement uses TRBV18 and TRBJ2-5; D might be TRBD1 (7 bases). This CDR3 is 17 amino acids long. Deletions cut 0 bases from V and 1 base from J, with 15 bases between. Germline CDR1 is KGHSH and CDR2 is LQKENI. CDR3 bases: TGTGCCAGCTCACCACCGGCCAGGGGGGCGTCCCAAGAGACCCAGTACTTC. This gives the protein CASSPPARGASQETQYF.

The rearrangement links TRBV29-1 to TRBJ2-1, with 8 nucleotides matching TRBD1. This CDR3 has 12 amino acids. J gave up 10 bases and V 6 bases, and 8 bases lay outside the gene matches. Germline assignment: CDR1 SQVTM and CDR2 ANQGSEA. The CDR3 spells CSVPGQASEQFF. CDR3 coding DNA: TGCAGCGTCCCGGGACAGGCATCCGAGCAGTTCTTC.

V usage is TRBV2 and J usage is TRBJ2-5, with 12 bases matching TRBD1. From germline, CDR1 is SNHLY and CDR2 FYNNEI. This CDR3 has 15 residues. V gave up 5 bases and J gave up 5 bases; unmatched junction bases: 6. CDR3: CASSPGTGGFETQYF. The CDR3 DNA is TGTGCCAGCAGTCCCGGGACAGGGGGCTTCGAGACCCAGTACTTC.

The V and J genes are TRBV6-5 and TRBJ1-1, with 7 nucleotides matching TRBD1. J was trimmed by 0 bases and V by 4 bases; bases with no gene match: 8. Germline V lookup: CDR1 MNHEY, CDR2 SVGAGI. The CDR3 totals 16 residues. The CDR3 is CASSSQPGGMNTEAFF. CDR3 nucleotide sequence: TGTGCCAGCAGTTCCCAACCAGGGGGAATGAACACTGAAGCTTTCTTT.

This chain links TRBV5-1 with TRBJ1-2, with 10 bases that match TRBD1. The CDR3 loop spans 14 amino acids. CDR1 and CDR2 from the germline V gene are SGHRS and YFSETQ. With 4 bases clipped from V and 1 base from J, the junction kept 1 base outside the gene matches. Here the CDR3 reads CASSGTGVNYGYTF. For the CDR3, the DNA is TGCGCCAGCAGCGGGACAGGGGTTAACTATGGCTACACCTTC.

This clone was detected once. The rearrangement links TRBV11-2 to TRBJ2-1; 8 bases match TRBD2. Per the germline V gene, CDR1 is SGHAT and CDR2 is FQNNGV. This CDR3 has 12 amino acids. After removal of 4 bases from V and 11 bases from J, the junction contained 4 bases not matched to a gene. The CDR3 sequence: CASSSDSGKQFF. The CDR3 nucleotides are TGTGCCAGCAGCTCGGATAGCGGGAAGCAGTTCTTC. Together with reference TRBV11-2 and TRBJ2-1, the CDR3 gives the full variable domain: EAGVAQSPRYKIIEKRQSVAFWCNPISGHATLYWYQQILGQGPKLLIQFQNNGVVDDSQLPKDRFSAERLKGVDSTLKIQPAKLEDSAVYLCASSSDSGKQFFGPGTRLTVL.

In the case of this clone: Other nucleotide sequences in the sample specify the same CDR3. This chain joins TRBV5-1 and TRBJ2-3; 10 bases agree with TRBD1. CDR3 length: 16 amino acids. The V gene end was trimmed by 4 bases and the J gene end by 1 base; junction bases not matched to a gene: 6. Germline values: CDR1 SGHRS, CDR2 YFSETQ. The CDR3 here is CASSPGGTGGTDTQYF. The CDR3 DNA is TGCGCCAGCAGCCCGGGCGGGACAGGGGGCACAGATACGCAGTATTTT.

This clone has just a few counts. The chain joins TRBV28 to TRBJ1-4; D call uncertain. Per germline, CDR1 MDHEN and CDR2 SYDVKM. This CDR3 contains 14 residues. The V and J ends lost 7 bases and 10 bases respectively, with 19 bases between them. CDR3 nucleotide sequence: TGTGCCAGCACCGGAGATCAGGTCCTGAGAAAACTGTTTTTT. Protein sequence: CASTGDQVLRKLFF.

The CDR3 DNA reads as TGCGCCAGCAGCCAAGGGGCACACCAAGAGACCCAGTACTTC. Translated, it gives CASSQGAHQETQYF. V gene TRBV4-1 combines with J gene TRBJ2-5; no clear D gene. The germline V and J ends were trimmed by 1 base and 0 bases, with 6 bases remaining between them. The CDR3 is 14 residues long. Germline CDR1 and CDR2: MGHRA and YSYEKL.

Details on this clone: Other DNA sequences in the sample encode the same CDR3. The V gene is TRBV5-1, the J gene TRBJ2-1; D is perhaps TRBD2 (5 bases). The germline CDR1 and CDR2 sequences are SGHRS and YFSETQ. Trimming took 1 base from V and 7 from J, leaving 9 bases between them. The CDR3 length is 13 residues. CDR3 sequence: CASSLTGNNEQFF. CDR3 coding DNA: TGCGCCAGCAGCTTGACCGGGAATAATGAGCAGTTCTTC.

The chain uses TRBV7-3 and TRBJ2-3; D possibly corresponds to TRBD2 (6 bases). Germline CDR1 is SGHTA and CDR2 is FQGTGA. V was pared by 0 bases and J by 4 bases, with 11 bases between. This CDR3 has 15 residues. CDR3: CASSLTGERADTQYF. The DNA of the CDR3 is TGTGCCAGCAGCTTAACGGGAGAGCGGGCAGATACGCAGTATTTT.

This chain links TRBV7-9 with TRBJ2-7, with 7 bases fitting TRBD1. CDR1 is SEHNR and CDR2 is FQNEAQ in the germline V gene (reference sequence). V was clipped by 1 base and J by 2 bases; unmatched bases: 2. The CDR3 runs to 14 residues. The CDR3 loop reads CASSLEQGTYEQYF. CDR3 DNA sequence: TGTGCCAGCAGCTTAGAACAGGGGACCTACGAGCAGTACTTC.

The rearrangement uses TRBV19 and TRBJ2-1; D is unresolved. CDR3 length equals 15 residues. In germline, CDR1 is LNHDA, CDR2 SQIVND (reference sequence). Trimming stripped 6 bases from V and 0 bases from J, with 12 bases between. CDR3 sequence: CASRATWSSYNEQFF. The CDR3 DNA reads as TGTGCCAGTAGGGCGACTTGGAGCTCCTACAATGAGCAGTTCTTC.

The genes are TRBV4-3 and TRBJ2-2; 13 bases line up with TRBD2. V was pared by 4 bases and J by 6 bases, with 8 bases of the junction left unmatched. Germline CDR1 and CDR2: LGHNA and YSLEER. The CDR3 has 17 residues. The CDR3 region has the DNA TGCGCCAGCAGCCGGGGGAGCGGGACTAGCGGGGCCGGGGAGCTGTTTTTT. It encodes CASSRGSGTSGAGELFF.

The chain has TRBV5-6 and TRBJ2-2, with 15 bases identical to TRBD2. Trimming cost V 3 bases and J 7 bases; bases outside gene matches: 13. CDR1 is SGHDT, CDR2 YYEEEE, per germline. The CDR3 length is 19 residues. This CDR3 reads CASSYGTSGRLRGSGELFF. The CDR3 nucleotides are TGTGCCAGCAGCTACGGGACTAGCGGGAGGTTGCGCGGTAGCGGGGAGCTGTTTTTT.

This rearrangement joins TRBV6-1 to TRBJ1-2; D possibly corresponds to TRBD1 (5 bases). Germline values: CDR1 MNHNS, CDR2 SASEGT. V was shortened by 0 bases and J by 6 bases, with 11 bases between the two germline ends. The CDR3 has 14 residues. CDR3 protein: CASSEARGKHGYTF. DNA of the CDR3: TGTGCCAGCAGTGAAGCGCGGGGGAAGCATGGCTACACCTTC.

V is TRBV10-3 and J is TRBJ2-7; the D gene could be TRBD1 or TRBD2 (6 bases each). V was clipped by 7 bases and J by 2 bases, with 21 bases between them. The CDR3 spans 16 residues. Looked up from germline, CDR1 is ENHRY and CDR2 is SYGVKD. This CDR3 is CAIINQRRDTPYEQYF. CDR3 coding DNA: TGTGCCATCATAAATCAGAGGAGGGACACCCCCTACGAGCAGTACTTC.

The rearrangement uses TRBV2 and TRBJ1-3; TRBD1 matches 7 bases. CDR1 is SNHLY and CDR2 is FYNNEI in the germline V gene. The CDR3 runs to 14 residues. V shed 10 bases and J 2 bases; nucleotides not matched to a gene: 8. The CDR3 reads CATTFGTAGNTIYF. Here the CDR3 DNA reads TGTGCCACCACTTTTGGGACAGCTGGAAACACCATATATTTT.

The V gene is TRBV2, the J gene TRBJ2-5, with D perhaps TRBD1 or TRBD2 (6 bases each). This CDR3 has 13 residues. Trimming shortened V by 7 bases and J by 5 bases, and 14 bases separated the two germline ends. Germline CDR1 is SNHLY and CDR2 is FYNNEI. CDR3 sequence reads: CASIGRRGETQYF. CDR3 bases: TGTGCCAGCATTGGTCGGAGGGGGGAGACCCAGTACTTC.

The gene calls are TRBV6-5 and TRBJ1-2; no definite D call. CDR3 length: 13 amino acids. The V end was cut by 5 bases, the J end by 3 bases, with 10 bases between. CDR1 and CDR2 from the germline V gene are MNHEY and SVGAGI. The DNA for the CDR3 is TGTGCCAGCAGTCCACATCCGTACTATGGCTACACCTTC. This translates into CASSPHPYYGYTF.

The V call is TRBV7-3, the J call TRBJ1-1, with D maybe TRBD1 (6 bases). The CDR3 sequence is 14 residues long. Germline CDR1 reads SGHTA; CDR2 reads FQGTGA. V lost 4 bases and J lost 7, with 16 bases in between. The DNA for the CDR3 is TGTGCCAGCAGCTCCCAACAGGGTGTCGGTGAAGCTTTCTTT. Its translation is CASSSQQGVGEAFF.

The CDR3 DNA follows: TGTGCCAGCAGTTTACGGAGGGGTAGGGGCACTGAAGCTTTCTTT. The encoded protein is CASSLRRGRGTEAFF. This chain joins TRBV28 and TRBJ1-1; D might be TRBD1 (5 bases). V was cut by 2 bases and J by 4 bases, with 14 bases left in between. This CDR3 is built from 15 residues. The V gene's germline CDR1 is MDHEN and CDR2 SYDVKM.

The chain employs TRBV29-1 and TRBJ2-1; D is possibly TRBD1 (6 bases). Germline CDR1 and CDR2: SQVTM and ANQGSEA. Trimming took 0 bases from V and 15 from J, leaving 15 bases between them. There are 12 residues in the CDR3. The DNA for the CDR3 is TGCAGCGTTGAAGATCAAACCAGGGGCCCGTTCTTC. Its protein product is CSVEDQTRGPFF.

Only a few counts were recorded for this clone. The rearrangement uses TRBV10-3 and TRBJ1-2, with D hard to call. The CDR3 extends over 12 amino acids. The V gene's germline CDR1 is ENHRY and CDR2 SYGVKD. Trimming took 7 bases from V and 0 from J, leaving 6 bases between them. The CDR3: CAITGANYGYTF. The CDR3 nucleotides are TGTGCCATCACTGGAGCTAACTATGGCTACACCTTC.

The chain uses TRBV7-8 and TRBJ1-1, with D possibly TRBD1 on 5 matching bases. The CDR3 length is 15 residues. Germline V gene lookup returns CDR1 SGHVS and CDR2 FQNEAQ. Trimming stripped 2 bases from V and 8 bases from J, with 18 bases between. The CDR3 loop reads CASSLRDGQSGEAFF. DNA for the CDR3: TGTGCCAGCAGCTTAAGGGACGGCCAGAGCGGCGAAGCTTTCTTT.